This T cell receptor beta chain was profiled in a study of blood T cells in healthy people across ages. The CDR3 covers 15 residues. CDR1 and CDR2 from the germline V gene are SGHRS and YFSETQ. This clonotype was picked up a small number of times. This may be a read error, as it is one base from a much larger clone. Alongside a J-beta primer mix, a sample-barcoded 5' primer served in a second PCR lasting about 7 to 12 cycles. TCRdb redid the calling of the 5' RACE reads with MiXCR, one entry per CDR3 protein. This table has approximately 580,000 distinct CDR3 sequences, less than 25% appearing once. These data were likewise used in another study, on T cells of mothers and their children.

This TCR derives from a boy aged 5-17 years in good health. This rearrangement joins TRBV5-1 to TRBJ2-5; TRBD1 agrees at 8 bases. TRBJ2-7 explains the end of the DNA better; the J call may be wrong. The sequenced sample was blood. The chain's CDR3 is CASSLGARGLDEQYF. In DNA form, the CDR3 reads TGCGCCAGCAGCTTGGGGGCCAGGGGGCTGGACGAGCAGTACTTC.